This T cell receptor (beta chain) came from a study of metastatic and nonmetastatic thyroid tumors. TCRdb redid the clone calls on the PCR reads using MiXCR. Counted here are several thousand clones, 23% occurring once; the ten biggest clones make up roughly 26%. This clone occurred a few times. Germline V gives CDR1 MDHEN, CDR2 SYDVKM. The V segment lost 3 bases and the J segment 5 bases; nucleotides outside the gene matches: 11. The CDR3 covers 16 residues. Treatment of any kind had been given to no patient before thyroid surgery. J is TRBJ2-5 and V is TRBV28, with 8 bases lining up with TRBD1. The TCR was taken from a female donor with papillary thyroid cancer or a benign thyroid nodule (not recorded which). Some clones in this sample may be carry-over from other donors' samples. Sample: tumor tissue. The CDR3 spells CASSFQGAGPRETQYF. CDR3 coding DNA: TGTGCCAGCAGTTTTCAGGGGGCCGGCCCGCGGGAGACCCAGTACTTC.